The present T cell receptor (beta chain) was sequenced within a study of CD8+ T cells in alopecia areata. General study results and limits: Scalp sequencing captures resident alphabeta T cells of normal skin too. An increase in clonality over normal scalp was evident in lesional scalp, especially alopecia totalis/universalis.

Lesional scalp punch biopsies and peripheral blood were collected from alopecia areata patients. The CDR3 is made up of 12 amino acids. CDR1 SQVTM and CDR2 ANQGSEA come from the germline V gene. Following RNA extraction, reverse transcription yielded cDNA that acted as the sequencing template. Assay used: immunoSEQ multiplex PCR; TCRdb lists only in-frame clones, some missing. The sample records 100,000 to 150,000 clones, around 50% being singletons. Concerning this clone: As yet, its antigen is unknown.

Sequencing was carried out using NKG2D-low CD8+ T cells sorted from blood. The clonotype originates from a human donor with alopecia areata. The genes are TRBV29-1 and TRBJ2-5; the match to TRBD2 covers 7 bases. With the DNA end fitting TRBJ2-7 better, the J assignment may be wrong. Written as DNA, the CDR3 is TGCAGCGTTATACCGGGAGGCTACGAGCAGTACTTC. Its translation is CSVIPGGYEQYF.